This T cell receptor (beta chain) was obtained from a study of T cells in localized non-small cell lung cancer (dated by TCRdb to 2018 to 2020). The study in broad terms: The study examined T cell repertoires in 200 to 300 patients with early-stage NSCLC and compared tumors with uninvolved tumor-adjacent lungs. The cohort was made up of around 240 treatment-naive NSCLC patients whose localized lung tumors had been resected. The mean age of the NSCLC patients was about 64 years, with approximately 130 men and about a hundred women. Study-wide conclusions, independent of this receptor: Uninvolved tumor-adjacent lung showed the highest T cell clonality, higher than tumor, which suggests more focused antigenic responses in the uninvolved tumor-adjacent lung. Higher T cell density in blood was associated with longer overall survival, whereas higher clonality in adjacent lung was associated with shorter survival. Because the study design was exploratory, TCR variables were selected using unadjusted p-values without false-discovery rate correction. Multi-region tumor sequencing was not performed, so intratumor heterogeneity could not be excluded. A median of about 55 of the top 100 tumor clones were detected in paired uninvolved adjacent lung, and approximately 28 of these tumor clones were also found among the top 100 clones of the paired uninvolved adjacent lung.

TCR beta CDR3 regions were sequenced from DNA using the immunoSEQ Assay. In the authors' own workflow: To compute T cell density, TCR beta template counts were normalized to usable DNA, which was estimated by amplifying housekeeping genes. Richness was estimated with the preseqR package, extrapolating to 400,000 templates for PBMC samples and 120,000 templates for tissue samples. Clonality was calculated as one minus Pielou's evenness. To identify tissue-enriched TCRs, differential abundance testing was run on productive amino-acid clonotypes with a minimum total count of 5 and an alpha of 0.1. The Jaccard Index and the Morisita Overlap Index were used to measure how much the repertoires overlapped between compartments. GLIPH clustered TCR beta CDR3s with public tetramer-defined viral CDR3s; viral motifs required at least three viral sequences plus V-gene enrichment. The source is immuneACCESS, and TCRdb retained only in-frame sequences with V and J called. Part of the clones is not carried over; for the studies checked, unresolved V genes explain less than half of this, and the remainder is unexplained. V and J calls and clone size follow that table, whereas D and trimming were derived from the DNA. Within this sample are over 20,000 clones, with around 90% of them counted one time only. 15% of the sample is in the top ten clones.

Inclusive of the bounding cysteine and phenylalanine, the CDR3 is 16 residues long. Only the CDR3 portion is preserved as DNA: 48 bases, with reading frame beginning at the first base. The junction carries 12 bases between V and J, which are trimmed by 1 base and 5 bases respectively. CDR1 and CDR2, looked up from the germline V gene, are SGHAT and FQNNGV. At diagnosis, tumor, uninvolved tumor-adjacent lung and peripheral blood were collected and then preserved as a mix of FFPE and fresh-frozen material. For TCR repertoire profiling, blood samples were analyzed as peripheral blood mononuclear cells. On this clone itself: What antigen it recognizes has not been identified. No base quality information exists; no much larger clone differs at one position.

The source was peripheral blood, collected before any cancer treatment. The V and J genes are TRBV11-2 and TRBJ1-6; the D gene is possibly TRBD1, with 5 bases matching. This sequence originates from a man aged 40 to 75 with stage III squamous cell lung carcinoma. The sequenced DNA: TGTGCCAGCAGCTTAGGCAGGGCCGGGAATAATTCACCCCTCCACTTT. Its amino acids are CASSLGRAGNNSPLHF.